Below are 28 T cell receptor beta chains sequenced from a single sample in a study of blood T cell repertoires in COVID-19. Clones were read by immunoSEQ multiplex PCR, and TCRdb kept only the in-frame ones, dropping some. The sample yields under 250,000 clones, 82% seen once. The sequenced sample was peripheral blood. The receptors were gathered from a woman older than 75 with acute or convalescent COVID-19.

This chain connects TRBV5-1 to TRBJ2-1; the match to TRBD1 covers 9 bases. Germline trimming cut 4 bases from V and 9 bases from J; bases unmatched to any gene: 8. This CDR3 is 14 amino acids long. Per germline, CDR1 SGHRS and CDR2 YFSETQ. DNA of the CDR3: TGCGCCAGCAGCCAAGCCGGGACAGGGACTGAGCAGTTCTTC. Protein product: CASSQAGTGTEQFF.

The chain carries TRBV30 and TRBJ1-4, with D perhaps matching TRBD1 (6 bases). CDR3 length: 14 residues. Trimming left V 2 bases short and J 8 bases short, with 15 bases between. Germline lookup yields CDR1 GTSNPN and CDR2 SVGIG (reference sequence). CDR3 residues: CAWSLAGVGEKLFF. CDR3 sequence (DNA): TGTGCCTGGAGTTTAGCAGGGGTAGGCGAAAAACTGTTTTTT.

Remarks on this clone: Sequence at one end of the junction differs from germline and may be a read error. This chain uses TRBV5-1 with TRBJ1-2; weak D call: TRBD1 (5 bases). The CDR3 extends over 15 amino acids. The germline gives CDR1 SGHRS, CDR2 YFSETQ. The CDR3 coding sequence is TGCACCAGCAGCGGATCGACAGCTGCTAACTATGGCTACACCTTC. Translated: CTSSGSTAANYGYTF.

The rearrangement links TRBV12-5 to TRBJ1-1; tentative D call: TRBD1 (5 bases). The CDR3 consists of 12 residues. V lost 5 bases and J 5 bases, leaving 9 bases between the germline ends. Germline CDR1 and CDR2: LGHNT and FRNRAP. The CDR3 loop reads CASGAGRTEAFF. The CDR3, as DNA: TGTGCTAGTGGTGCAGGGCGAACTGAAGCTTTCTTT. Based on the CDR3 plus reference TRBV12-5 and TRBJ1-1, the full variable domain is DARVTQTPRHKVTEMGQEVTMRCQPILGHNTVFWYRQTMMQGLELLAYFRNRAPLDDSGMPKDRFSAEMPDATLATLKIQPSEPRDSAVYFCASGAGRTEAFFGQGTRLTVV.

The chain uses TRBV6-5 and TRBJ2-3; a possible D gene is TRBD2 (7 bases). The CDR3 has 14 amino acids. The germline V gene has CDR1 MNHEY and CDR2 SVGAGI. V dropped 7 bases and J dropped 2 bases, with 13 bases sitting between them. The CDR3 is CASKEGGSTDTQYF. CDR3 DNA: TGTGCCAGCAAGGAGGGGGGGTCCACAGATACGCAGTATTTT.

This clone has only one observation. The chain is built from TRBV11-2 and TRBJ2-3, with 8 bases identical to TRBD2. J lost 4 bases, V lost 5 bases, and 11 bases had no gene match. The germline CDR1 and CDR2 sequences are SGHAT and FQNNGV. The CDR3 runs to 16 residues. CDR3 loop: CASSPGLRGVSDTQYF. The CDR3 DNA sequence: TGTGCCAGCAGCCCAGGGTTGCGGGGGGTCTCAGATACGCAGTATTTT.

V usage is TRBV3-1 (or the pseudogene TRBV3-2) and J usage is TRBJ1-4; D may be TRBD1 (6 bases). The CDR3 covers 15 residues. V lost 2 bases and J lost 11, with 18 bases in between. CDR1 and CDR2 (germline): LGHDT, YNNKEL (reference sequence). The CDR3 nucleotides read TGTGCCAGCAGCCAAACTTACGGGGGGCGCGGGAAACTGTTTTTT. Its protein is CASSQTYGGRGKLFF.

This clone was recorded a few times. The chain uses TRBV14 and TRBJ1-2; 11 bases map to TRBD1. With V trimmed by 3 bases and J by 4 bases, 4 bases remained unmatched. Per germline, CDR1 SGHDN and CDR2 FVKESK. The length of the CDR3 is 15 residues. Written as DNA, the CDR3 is TGTGCCAGCAGCCACCGGACAGGGGGCGGCTATGGCTACACCTTC. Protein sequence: CASSHRTGGGYGYTF. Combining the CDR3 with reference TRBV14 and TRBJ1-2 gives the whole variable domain EAGVTQFPSHSVIEKGQTVTLRCDPISGHDNLYWYRRVMGKEIKFLLHFVKESKQDESGMPNNRFLAERTGGTYSTLKVQPAELEDSGVYFCASSHRTGGGYGYTFGSGTRLTVV.

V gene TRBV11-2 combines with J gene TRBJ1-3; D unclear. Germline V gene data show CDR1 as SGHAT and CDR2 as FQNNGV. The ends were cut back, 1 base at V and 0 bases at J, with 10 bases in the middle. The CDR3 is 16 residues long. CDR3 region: CASSLVVAGSGNTIYF. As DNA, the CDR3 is TGTGCCAGCAGCTTAGTCGTGGCAGGCTCTGGAAACACCATATATTTT.

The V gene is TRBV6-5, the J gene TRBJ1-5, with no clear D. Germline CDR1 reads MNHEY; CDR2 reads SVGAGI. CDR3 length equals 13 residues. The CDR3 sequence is CGTSGAPDQPQHF. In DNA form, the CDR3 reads TGTGGAACCAGCGGCGCACCCGATCAGCCCCAGCATTTT.

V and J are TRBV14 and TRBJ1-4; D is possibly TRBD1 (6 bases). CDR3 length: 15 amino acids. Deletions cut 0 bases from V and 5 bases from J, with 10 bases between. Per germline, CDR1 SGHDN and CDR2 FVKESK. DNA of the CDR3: TGTGCCAGCAGCCAAGATCTGGGGGCGAATGAAAAACTGTTTTTT. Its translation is CASSQDLGANEKLFF. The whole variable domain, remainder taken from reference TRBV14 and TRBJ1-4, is EAGVTQFPSHSVIEKGQTVTLRCDPISGHDNLYWYRRVMGKEIKFLLHFVKESKQDESGMPNNRFLAERTGGTYSTLKVQPAELEDSGVYFCASSQDLGANEKLFFGSGTQLSVL.

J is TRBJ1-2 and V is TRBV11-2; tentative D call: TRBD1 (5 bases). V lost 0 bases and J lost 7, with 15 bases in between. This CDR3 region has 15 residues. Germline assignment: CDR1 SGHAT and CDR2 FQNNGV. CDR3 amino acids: CASSLDHVGAGGYTF. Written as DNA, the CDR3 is TGTGCCAGCAGCTTAGATCACGTAGGGGCCGGTGGCTACACCTTC.

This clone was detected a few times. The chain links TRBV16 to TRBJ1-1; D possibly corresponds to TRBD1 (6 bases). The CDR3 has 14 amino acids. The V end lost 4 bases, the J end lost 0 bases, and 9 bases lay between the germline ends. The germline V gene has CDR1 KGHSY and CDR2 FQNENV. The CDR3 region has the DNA TGTGCCAGCAGCCGGGGGCATATGAACACTGAAGCTTTCTTT. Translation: CASSRGHMNTEAFF.

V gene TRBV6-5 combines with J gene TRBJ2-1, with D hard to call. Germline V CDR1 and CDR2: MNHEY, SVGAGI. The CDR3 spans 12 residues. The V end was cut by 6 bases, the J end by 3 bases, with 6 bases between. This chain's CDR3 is CASSRLYNEQFF. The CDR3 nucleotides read TGTGCCAGCAGCCGACTCTACAATGAGCAGTTCTTC.

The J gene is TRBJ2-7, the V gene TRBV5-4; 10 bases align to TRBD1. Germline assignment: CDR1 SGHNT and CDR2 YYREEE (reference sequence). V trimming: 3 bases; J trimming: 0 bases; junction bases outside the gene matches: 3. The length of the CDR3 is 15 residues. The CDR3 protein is CASSSGDRGSYEQYF. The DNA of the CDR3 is TGTGCCAGCAGCTCCGGGGACAGGGGCTCCTACGAGCAGTACTTC. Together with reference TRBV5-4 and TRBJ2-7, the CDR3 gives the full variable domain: ETGVTQSPTHLIKTRGQQVTLRCSSQSGHNTVSWYQQALGQGPQFIFQYYREEENGRGNFPPRFSGLQFPNYSSELNVNALELDDSALYLCASSSGDRGSYEQYFGPGTRLTVT.

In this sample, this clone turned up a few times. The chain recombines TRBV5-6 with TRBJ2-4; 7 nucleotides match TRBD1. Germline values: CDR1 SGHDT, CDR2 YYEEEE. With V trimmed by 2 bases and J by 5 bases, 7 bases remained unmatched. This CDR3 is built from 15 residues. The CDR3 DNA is TGTGCCAGCAGCTTAGGACAGGTCGCCGAAAACATTCAGTACTTC. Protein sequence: CASSLGQVAENIQYF.

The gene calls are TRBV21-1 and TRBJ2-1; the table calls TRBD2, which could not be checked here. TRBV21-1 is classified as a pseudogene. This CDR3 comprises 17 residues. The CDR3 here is CASSKCALAGGRFEQFF. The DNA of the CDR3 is TGTGCCAGCAGCAAATGTGCCTTAGCGGGGGGGCGTTTTGAGCAGTTCTTC.

DNA of the CDR3: TGTGCCAGCAGTCTGACAGGGGGCAATGGCTACACCTTC. Amino acids: CASSLTGGNGYTF. The chain links TRBV6-5 to TRBJ1-2; 10 nucleotides match TRBD1. The J segment lost 6 bases and the V segment lost 5 bases, leaving 3 bases of the junction unmatched. This CDR3 spans 13 amino acids. Germline V gene sequence: CDR1 MNHEY, CDR2 SVGAGI.

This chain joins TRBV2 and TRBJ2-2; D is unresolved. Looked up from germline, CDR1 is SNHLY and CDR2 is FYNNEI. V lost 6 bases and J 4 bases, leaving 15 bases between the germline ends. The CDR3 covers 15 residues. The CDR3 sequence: CASRDSPSRTGELFF. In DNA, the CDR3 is TGTGCCAGCAGAGATAGTCCAAGTCGCACCGGGGAGCTGTTTTTT.

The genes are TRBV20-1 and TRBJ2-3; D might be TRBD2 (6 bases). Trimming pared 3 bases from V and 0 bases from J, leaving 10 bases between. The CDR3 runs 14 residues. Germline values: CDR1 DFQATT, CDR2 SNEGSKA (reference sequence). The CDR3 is CSASRAGSTDTQYF. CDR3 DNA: TGCAGTGCTAGTAGGGCGGGGAGCACAGATACGCAGTATTTT.

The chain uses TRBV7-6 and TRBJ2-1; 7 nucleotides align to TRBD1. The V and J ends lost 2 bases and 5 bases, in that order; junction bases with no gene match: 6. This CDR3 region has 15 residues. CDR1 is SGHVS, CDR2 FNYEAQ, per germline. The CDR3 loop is CASSLTGQANNEQFF. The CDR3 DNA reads TGTGCCAGCAGCTTAACAGGACAGGCGAACAATGAGCAGTTCTTC.

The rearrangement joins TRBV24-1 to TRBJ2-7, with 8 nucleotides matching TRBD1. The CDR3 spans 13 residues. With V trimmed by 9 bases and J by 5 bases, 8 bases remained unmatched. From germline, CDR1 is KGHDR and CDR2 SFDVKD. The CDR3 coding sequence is TGTGCCACCGGCCCAGGGGGCGAGAACGAGCAGTACTTC. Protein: CATGPGGENEQYF.

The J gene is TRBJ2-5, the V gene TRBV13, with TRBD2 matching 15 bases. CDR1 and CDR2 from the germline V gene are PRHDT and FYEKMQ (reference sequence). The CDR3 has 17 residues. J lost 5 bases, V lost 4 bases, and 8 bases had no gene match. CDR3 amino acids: CASSSRTSGGVLETQYF. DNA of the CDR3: TGTGCCAGCAGCTCCCGGACTAGCGGGGGGGTGTTGGAGACCCAGTACTTC.

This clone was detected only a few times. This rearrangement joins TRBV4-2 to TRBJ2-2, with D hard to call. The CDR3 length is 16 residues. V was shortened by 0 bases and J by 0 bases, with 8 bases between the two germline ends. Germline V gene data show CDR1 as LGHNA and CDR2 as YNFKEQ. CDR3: CASSQDLTANTGELFF. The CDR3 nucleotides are TGTGCCAGCAGCCAAGATCTGACTGCGAACACCGGGGAGCTGTTTTTT.

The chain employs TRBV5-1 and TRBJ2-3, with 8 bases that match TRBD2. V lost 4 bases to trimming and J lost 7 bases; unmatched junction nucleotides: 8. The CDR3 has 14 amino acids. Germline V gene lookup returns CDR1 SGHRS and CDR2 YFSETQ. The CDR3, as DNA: TGCGCCAGCAGCGGCGGGACTAGTGTTCATACGCAGTATTTT. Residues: CASSGGTSVHTQYF.

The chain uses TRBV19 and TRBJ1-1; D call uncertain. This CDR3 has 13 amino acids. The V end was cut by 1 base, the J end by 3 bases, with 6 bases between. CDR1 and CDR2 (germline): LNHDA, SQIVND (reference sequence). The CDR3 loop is CASSIAADTEAFF. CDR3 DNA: TGTGCCAGTAGTATAGCAGCGGACACTGAAGCTTTCTTT. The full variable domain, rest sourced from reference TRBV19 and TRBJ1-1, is DGGITQSPKYLFRKEGQNVTLSCEQNLNHDAMYWYRQDPGQGLRLIYYSQIVNDFQKGDIAEGYSVSREKKESFPLTVTSAQKNPTAFYLCASSIAADTEAFFGQGTRLTVV.

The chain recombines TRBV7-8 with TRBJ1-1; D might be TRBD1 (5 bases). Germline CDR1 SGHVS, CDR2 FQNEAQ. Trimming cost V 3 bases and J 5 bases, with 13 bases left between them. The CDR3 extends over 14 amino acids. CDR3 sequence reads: CASSLMQGLTEAFF. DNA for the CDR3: TGTGCCAGCAGCTTGATGCAGGGCTTGACTGAAGCTTTCTTT.

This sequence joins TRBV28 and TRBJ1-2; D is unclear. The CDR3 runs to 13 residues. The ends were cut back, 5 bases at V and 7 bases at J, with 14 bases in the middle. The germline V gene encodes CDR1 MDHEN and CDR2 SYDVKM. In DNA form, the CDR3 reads TGTGCCAGCAGTCGTGGAGACTTTCGTGGCTACACCTTC. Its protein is CASSRGDFRGYTF.